The source of this T cell receptor (beta chain) is a study of OX40 agonist ivuxolimab in advanced cancers. Looking at the study overall: The patients received ivuxolimab by intravenous route every 2 weeks at 0.01 to 10 mg/kg. Partial responses were achieved by three patients: one hepatocellular carcinoma, two cutaneous melanoma.

The CDR3 loop spans 13 amino acids. The germline V gene has CDR1 MGHDK and CDR2 SYGVNS. Trimming left V 1 base short and J 2 bases short, with 3 bases between. Clones were sequenced by immunoSEQ multiplex PCR, and TCRdb holds only the in-frame ones, with some missing. The sample has tens of thousands of clones, nearly 85% seen once. V usage is TRBV25-1 and J usage is TRBJ1-5; no definite D call. Sequencing used CD4+ or CD8+ T cells sorted from blood, obtained in a trial of the OX40 agonist ivuxolimab. This TCR was sampled from an adult with an advanced solid tumor such as melanoma, head and neck, liver or kidney cancer. The CDR3 loop is CASSEFGNQPQHF. The CDR3 DNA reads TGTGCCAGCAGTGAATTCGGCAATCAGCCCCAGCATTTT.